This TCR beta chain originates from a study of T cell responses to AZD1222 COVID-19 vaccine. Findings of the study overall: An increase in Spike-specific TCR breadth and depth was observed after two AZD1222 doses. In the spike-specific TCR repertoire, nearly half reportedly target unmutated variant regions. The donor group comprised mostly white British people and more females; the analysis possibly underestimated clonal diversity.

Measured with immunoSEQ multiplex PCR; TCRdb has only the in-frame clones, and not every one. The profile shows some 140,000 clones, roughly nine tenths of them singletons. Details on this clone: The antigen is unknown.

This CDR3 has 13 amino acids. CDR1 SEHNR and CDR2 FQNEAQ come from the germline V gene (reference sequence). V was shortened by 5 bases and J by 11 bases, with 15 bases between the two germline ends. The receptor was derived from an adult in good health. This sequence joins TRBV7-9 and TRBJ1-4; perhaps TRBD1 as D (5 bases). The specimen was peripheral blood, collected on day 0 of AZD1222 vaccination. The CDR3 coding sequence is TGTGCCAGCAGCCGGATGGACAAGACTAAACTGTTTTTT. As protein: CASSRMDKTKLFF.